These T cell receptor beta chains were read from a single sample in a study of T cells in tumors after PD-1 blockade. Using immunoSEQ multiplex PCR, the repertoire was profiled, and TCRdb retains in-frame clones only, with some absent. The table records approximately 20,000 clones, roughly 80% of them present only once. Material: PBMCs, obtained after anti-PD-1 therapy. The receptor source for this set is a human donor with advanced basal cell or squamous cell carcinoma (not recorded which). Each CDR3 is given with its conserved first and last residue. A D gene is named only where the DNA matches it firmly. Where a row states a size, it is once, few, many or the class of an expanded clone; other rows omit it.

J: TRBJ1-1; size: NA; D: TRBD1; V: TRBV29-1; length: 13; CDR3: CSVITGDHTEAFF; DNA: TGCAGCGTAATTACAGGGGACCACACTGAAGCTTTCTTT
J: TRBJ1-4; size: NA; D: NA; V: TRBV7-8; length: 15; CDR3: CASSLIALTNEKLFF; DNA: TGTGCCAGCAGCTTAATTGCGCTGACAAATGAAAAACTGTTTTTT
J: TRBJ1-1; size: NA; D: NA; V: TRBV5-1; length: 14; CDR3: CASSLGQGSTEAFF; DNA: TGCGCCAGCAGCTTAGGGCAGGGGAGCACTGAAGCTTTCTTT
J: TRBJ2-1; size: once; D: TRBD2; V: TRBV28; length: 14; CDR3: CASSKNGLAPEQFF; DNA: TGTGCCAGCAGTAAGAATGGACTAGCGCCTGAGCAGTTCTTC
J: TRBJ2-7; size: NA; D: TRBD1; V: TRBV7-8; length: 18; CDR3: CASSLAVLGTVDSYEQYF; DNA: TGTGCCAGCAGCTTAGCGGTTTTGGGGACAGTCGATTCCTACGAGCAGTACTTC
J: TRBJ1-4; size: NA; D: NA; V: TRBV5-1; length: 17; CDR3: CASSLEFGVGTNEKLFF; DNA: TGCGCCAGCAGCTTGGAATTCGGGGTCGGAACTAATGAAAAACTGTTTTTT
J: TRBJ2-7; size: NA; D: NA; V: TRBV4-1; length: 15; CDR3: CASSPRVGTTYEQYF; DNA: TGCGCCAGCAGCCCGCGGGTGGGGACCACCTACGAGCAGTACTTC
J: TRBJ2-1; size: NA; D: TRBD1; V: TRBV4-2; length: 15; CDR3: CASSQEGFQGDEQFF; DNA: TGTGCCAGCAGCCAAGAGGGCTTCCAGGGGGATGAGCAGTTCTTC
J: TRBJ2-2; size: NA; D: NA; V: TRBV23-1; length: 14; CDR3: CASSQTGNTGELFF; DNA: TGCGCCAGCAGTCAGACCGGGAACACCGGGGAGCTGTTTTTT
J: TRBJ1-1; size: NA; D: NA; V: TRBV18; length: 13; CDR3: CASSPNQDTEAFF; DNA: TGTGCCAGCTCACCAAATCAGGACACTGAAGCTTTCTTT
J: TRBJ2-5; size: NA; D: TRBD1; V: TRBV28; length: 13; CDR3: CASTRGGEETQYF; DNA: TGTGCCAGCACACGAGGGGGCGAAGAGACCCAGTACTTC
J: TRBJ2-1; size: NA; D: TRBD2; V: TRBV2; length: 16; CDR3: CASNLRMLAGYNEQFF; DNA: TGTGCCAGCAACCTGCGAATGCTAGCGGGATACAATGAGCAGTTCTTC
J: TRBJ1-5; size: NA; D: NA; V: TRBV2; length: 13; CDR3: CADSQGFNQPQHF; DNA: TGTGCCGATTCCCAGGGTTTCAATCAGCCCCAGCATTTT
J: TRBJ2-3; size: NA; D: NA; V: TRBV2; length: 13; CDR3: CAGKKVRTDTQYF; DNA: TGTGCCGGCAAGAAAGTAAGGACAGATACGCAGTATTTT
J: TRBJ2-7; size: NA; D: TRBD1; V: TRBV19; length: 16; CDR3: CASSIISGTGLYEQYF; DNA: TGTGCCAGTAGTATCATCTCCGGGACAGGCCTCTACGAGCAGTACTTC
J: TRBJ1-2; size: few; D: NA; V: TRBV5-8; length: 13; CDR3: CASSLGEAGGYTF; DNA: TGTGCCAGCAGCCTGGGGGAGGCGGGAGGCTACACCTTC
J: TRBJ1-1; size: NA; D: TRBD1; V: TRBV11-1; length: 13; CDR3: CASSETGGRYAFF; DNA: TGTGCCAGCAGCGAAACAGGGGGCAGATATGCTTTCTTT
J: TRBJ1-5; size: once; D: NA; V: TRBV7-8; length: 13; CDR3: CASSRRGDQPQHF; DNA: TGTGCCAGCAGCCGCCGGGGGGATCAGCCCCAGCATTTT
J: TRBJ2-7; size: NA; D: NA; V: TRBV3-1/TRBV3-2; length: 15; CDR3: CASSQGIVLSYEQYF; DNA: TGTGCCAGCAGCCAAGGTATTGTCCTCTCCTACGAGCAGTACTTC
J: TRBJ1-3; size: few; D: TRBD1; V: TRBV12-5; length: 15; CDR3: CASGLVRQGGNTIYF; DNA: TGTGCTAGTGGTTTGGTTCGACAGGGTGGAAACACCATATATTTT
J: TRBJ2-1; size: NA; D: TRBD2; V: TRBV5-1; length: 18; CDR3: CASSLESGGAGRYNEQFF; DNA: TGCGCCAGCAGCTTGGAGAGCGGGGGGGCCGGGCGCTACAATGAGCAGTTCTTC
J: TRBJ2-5; size: NA; D: NA; V: TRBV5-1; length: 15; CDR3: CATTMGHNLQETQYF; DNA: TGCGCCACTACTATGGGACATAACCTCCAAGAGACCCAGTACTTC
J: TRBJ2-1; size: NA; D: NA; V: TRBV28; length: 16; CDR3: CASSLLTLGGRTEQFF; DNA: TGTGCCAGCAGTTTATTAACTTTGGGGGGCCGTACTGAGCAGTTCTTC
J: TRBJ1-5; size: NA; D: NA; V: TRBV19; length: 14; CDR3: CASSIYSLNQPQHF; DNA: TGTGCCAGTAGTATCTACAGTCTCAATCAGCCCCAGCATTTT
J: TRBJ2-5; size: NA; D: TRBD2; V: TRBV2; length: 15; CDR3: CASSSNSGGQETQYF; DNA: TGTGCCAGCAGTTCCAATAGCGGGGGACAAGAGACCCAGTACTTC
J: TRBJ1-5; size: once; D: NA; V: TRBV2; length: 12; CDR3: CASSEARVPQHF; DNA: TGTGCCAGCAGTGAAGCCCGAGTACCCCAGCATTTT
J: TRBJ1-1; size: NA; D: NA; V: TRBV4-1; length: 17; CDR3: CASSQVSVRRDITEAFF; DNA: TGCGCCAGCAGCCAAGTCAGTGTGCGTCGGGACATCACTGAAGCTTTCTTT
J: TRBJ1-6; size: NA; D: NA; V: TRBV10-3; length: 13; CDR3: CATSGTWDSPLHF; DNA: TGTGCCACCTCCGGGACCTGGGATTCACCCCTCCACTTT
J: TRBJ1-5; size: NA; D: NA; V: TRBV6-5; length: 15; CDR3: CASSYGGEGNQPQHF; DNA: TGTGCCAGCAGTTACGGTGGGGAAGGCAATCAGCCCCAGCATTTT
J: TRBJ1-1; size: NA; D: NA; V: TRBV6-5; length: 15; CDR3: CASSRPGRGGTEAFF; DNA: TGTGCCAGCAGCCGACCAGGGAGGGGCGGGACTGAAGCTTTCTTT
J: TRBJ1-3; size: once; D: TRBD1; V: TRBV6-4; length: 16; CDR3: CASNIPGQGCRNTIYF; DNA: TGTGCCAGCAATATCCCGGGACAGGGTTGCAGAAACACCATATATTTT
J: TRBJ1-1; size: few; D: NA; V: TRBV27; length: 15; CDR3: CASSLSKAPNTEAFF; DNA: TGTGCCAGCAGTTTATCGAAGGCCCCGAACACTGAAGCTTTCTTT
J: TRBJ1-3; size: once; D: NA; V: TRBV13; length: 15; CDR3: CASSNRHFSGNTIYF; DNA: TGTGCCAGCAGCAACCGACACTTCTCTGGAAACACCATATATTTT
J: TRBJ2-7; size: NA; D: TRBD1; V: TRBV2; length: 14; CDR3: CASSGGTGSYEQYF; DNA: TGTGCCAGCAGTGGGGGGACAGGCTCCTACGAGCAGTACTTC